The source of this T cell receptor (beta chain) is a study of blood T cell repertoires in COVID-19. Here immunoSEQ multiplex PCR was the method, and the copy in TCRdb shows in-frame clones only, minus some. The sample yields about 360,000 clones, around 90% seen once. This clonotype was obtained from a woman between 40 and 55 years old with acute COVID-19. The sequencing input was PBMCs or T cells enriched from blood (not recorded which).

The CDR3: CASSPQGLSYEQYF. The CDR3 DNA is TGTGCCAGCAGCCCCCAGGGTCTTTCCTACGAGCAGTACTTC. V usage is TRBV3-1 (or the pseudogene TRBV3-2) and J usage is TRBJ2-7, with D tentatively TRBD1 (5 bases). Per germline, CDR1 LGHDT and CDR2 YNNKEL (reference sequence). The CDR3 runs 14 residues. V lost 4 bases to trimming and J lost 1 base, with 11 bases between them.